The clone carrying this T cell receptor (beta chain) was detected ten times or more. Its antigen remains unidentified. The data were taken from a study of T cells in Graves' hyperthyroidism and ophthalmopathy. Each patient was aged 18 to 65 and had newly diagnosed hyperthyroidism of under 2 months' duration. Researchers amplified the TCR beta CDR3 regions from RNA transcripts. The study used the HTBI primer set for a first-round RT-PCR of the TCR CDR3. One entry per CDR3 protein results from TCRdb running MiXCR on the multiplex PCR reads. The sample records about 350,000 distinct CDR3 sequences, about a sixth being singletons. The germline CDR1 and CDR2 sequences are DFQATT and SNEGSKA (reference sequence). V lost 0 bases to trimming and J lost 4 bases, with 21 bases between them. There are 17 residues in the CDR3. Overall study findings and caveats: Most thyroid clonotypes expanded above 0.001 were also detected in blood. In validation, the model predicted ophthalmopathy. These predictions came a median about 6.5 months before onset.

The TCR sequence derives from a woman in her thirties with Graves' hyperthyroidism that later progressed to Graves' ophthalmopathy. Sequenced: blood. The chain is built from TRBV20-1 and TRBJ2-5; D is undetermined. This chain's CDR3 is CSARDQVLGEALETQYF. CDR3 coding DNA: TGCAGTGCTAGAGATCAGGTGCTAGGAGAAGCGCTAGAGACCCAGTACTTC.